These 27 T cell receptor beta chains came from one sample sequenced in a study of PD-1 and CTLA-4 blockade in melanoma. TCRdb keeps only in-frame clones here, not all; method: immunoSEQ multiplex PCR. The profile shows more than 15,000 clones, 70% of them singletons. The sequenced sample was CD8+ T cells from peripheral blood, obtained from a patient given anti-PD-1 treatment. These receptors all stem from a human donor with melanoma.

The J gene is TRBJ2-7, the V gene TRBV10-1, with TRBD1 matching over 9 bases. After removal of 2 bases from V and 9 bases from J, the junction contained 14 bases not matched to a gene. Germline lookup yields CDR1 WNHNN and CDR2 SYGVQD (reference sequence). CDR3 length: 16 amino acids. This CDR3 is CASSETRTGAAGGQYF. Here the CDR3 DNA reads TGCGCCAGCAGTGAGACAAGGACAGGGGCCGCCGGAGGGCAGTACTTC.

The chain combines TRBV4-2 with TRBJ1-1; D not resolved. The CDR3 is 12 residues long. V was cut by 3 bases and J by 7 bases, with 9 bases left in between. Germline loops: CDR1 LGHNA, CDR2 YNFKEQ. The CDR3 sequence is CASSHVDREAFF. The CDR3 DNA is TGTGCCAGCAGCCATGTGGACCGTGAAGCTTTCTTT.

This sequence joins TRBV3-1 (or the pseudogene TRBV3-2) and TRBJ2-3; 7 bases fit TRBD2. J lost 3 bases, V lost 0 bases, and 18 bases had no gene match. The CDR3 consists of 20 residues. CDR1 and CDR2 (germline): LGHDT, YNNKEL (reference sequence). CDR3 sequence (DNA): TGTGCCAGCAGCCAAGAAGAGGTTAGGTGGGAGGGCCATTGGACAGATACGCAGTATTTT. Protein: CASSQEEVRWEGHWTDTQYF.

This clone came up once. The chain combines TRBV28 with TRBJ1-1; D gene ambiguous. Per germline, CDR1 MDHEN and CDR2 SYDVKM. With 6 bases removed from V and 1 base from J, the gap between germline ends came to 15 bases. CDR3 length: 15 residues. The CDR3 bases are TGTGCCAGCAGCCTAAGAGTGGGATGGAACACTGAAGCTTTCTTT. It translates to CASSLRVGWNTEAFF.

V and J are TRBV7-9 and TRBJ2-2; D is uncertain. Germline V gene lookup returns CDR1 SEHNR and CDR2 FQNEAQ (reference sequence). CDR3 length: 19 amino acids. Deletions cut 5 bases from V and 1 base from J, with 23 bases between. The CDR3 nucleotides read TGTGCCAGCAGCCACAAGGGTCAATCCATACAACGGAACACCGGGGAGCTGTTTTTT. Encoded protein: CASSHKGQSIQRNTGELFF.

The chain couples TRBV27 to TRBJ2-5; 8 bases line up with TRBD1. The germline CDR1 and CDR2 sequences are MNHEY and SMNVEV (reference sequence). Trimming took 5 bases from V and 4 from J; bases not matched to a gene: 9. The CDR3 extends over 15 amino acids. The CDR3 sequence: CASSERQGPGETQYF. The CDR3 DNA follows: TGTGCCAGCAGTGAAAGACAGGGGCCCGGAGAGACCCAGTACTTC.

The chain has TRBV9 and TRBJ2-7; possibly TRBD1 for D (5 bases). CDR3 length: 15 amino acids. Germline V CDR1 and CDR2: SGDLS, YYNGEE. Trimming shortened V by 2 bases and J by 0 bases, and 12 bases separated the two germline ends. The CDR3 protein is CASSVGAGISYEQYF. CDR3 in DNA: TGTGCCAGCAGCGTCGGCGCAGGGATCTCCTACGAGCAGTACTTC.

The V gene is TRBV5-8, the J gene TRBJ2-3; no reliable D call. V gave up 1 base and J gave up 0 bases, with 6 bases separating them. This CDR3 has 14 residues. Germline CDR1 and CDR2: SGHTS and YDEGEE. CDR3 sequence: CASSLRYSTDTQYF. The DNA of the CDR3 is TGTGCCAGCAGCTTGAGGTATAGCACAGATACGCAGTATTTT.

The V call is TRBV27, the J call TRBJ2-3, with D perhaps being TRBD1 or TRBD2 (6 bases each). V lost 5 bases, J lost 1 base, and 16 bases lay in between. Germline values: CDR1 MNHEY, CDR2 SMNVEV (reference sequence). The CDR3 runs 16 residues. The CDR3 here is CASSPRGLRGTDTQYF. The DNA of the CDR3 is TGTGCCAGCAGTCCCCGGGGGCTGAGGGGCACAGATACGCAGTATTTT.

The CDR3 sequence is CAWRFGQLTNEKLFF. Here the CDR3 DNA reads TGTGCCTGGAGGTTCGGACAACTAACTAATGAAAAACTGTTTTTT. The J gene is TRBJ1-4, the V gene TRBV30; D may be TRBD1 (5 bases). Germline assignment: CDR1 GTSNPN and CDR2 SVGIG (reference sequence). V lost 3 bases to trimming and J lost 1 base, with 12 bases between them. This CDR3 is 15 amino acids long.

The CDR3 DNA reads as TGTGCCAGCAGCCTCCGTGGGGGTGTTGAGTACGAGCAGTACTTC. Protein sequence: CASSLRGGVEYEQYF. J is TRBJ2-7 and V is TRBV2; possibly TRBD1 or TRBD2 for D (5 bases each). V shed 6 bases and J shed 4 bases, with 19 bases lying between them. This CDR3 is 15 amino acids long. Germline CDR1 is SNHLY and CDR2 is FYNNEI.

The chain recombines TRBV4-1 with TRBJ1-1; D gene ambiguous. V was clipped by 1 base and J by 7 bases, with 10 bases between them. The CDR3 has 13 amino acids. Germline V gives CDR1 MGHRA, CDR2 YSYEKL. The CDR3 protein is CASSQGGSYEAFF. For the CDR3, the DNA is TGCGCCAGCAGCCAAGGGGGATCTTATGAAGCTTTCTTT.

This clone was seen more than once but under ten times. V gene TRBV13 combines with J gene TRBJ2-4; no clear D. Trimming left V 2 bases short and J 10 bases short, with 12 bases between. CDR3 length: 13 amino acids. The germline gives CDR1 PRHDT, CDR2 FYEKMQ (reference sequence). The CDR3 reads CASSLNQRVIQYF. As DNA, the CDR3 is TGTGCCAGCAGCTTAAACCAAAGGGTGATTCAGTACTTC.

The rearrangement uses TRBV15 and TRBJ1-2; D gene unclear. Germline CDR1 LNHNV, CDR2 YYDKDF (reference sequence). The CDR3 is 12 amino acids. V was pared by 5 bases and J by 4 bases, with 8 bases between. The DNA for the CDR3 is TGTGCCACCAGCGGGCTGGGCTATGGCTACACCTTC. It codes for CATSGLGYGYTF. Looking up the rest from reference TRBV15 and TRBJ1-2 gives the full variable domain: DAMVIQNPRYQVTQFGKPVTLSCSQTLNHNVMYWYQQKSSQAPKLLFHYYDKDFNNEADTPDNFQSRRPNTSFCFLDIRSPGLGDTAMYLCATSGLGYGYTFGSGTRLTVV.

This chain's CDR3 is CASSPDVGTYSYEQYF. The CDR3 bases are TGTGCCAGCAGCCCGGACGTCGGGACCTACTCCTACGAGCAGTACTTC. The rearrangement links TRBV7-2 to TRBJ2-7; D is perhaps TRBD1 or TRBD2 (5 bases each). This CDR3 has 16 amino acids. The germline CDR1 and CDR2 sequences are SGHTA and FQGNSA. V was shortened by 5 bases and J by 0 bases, with 17 bases between the two germline ends. The full variable domain, with the rest looked up from reference TRBV7-2 and TRBJ2-7, is GAGVSQSPSNKVTEKGKDVELRCDPISGHTALYWYRQSLGQGLEFLIYFQGNSAPDKSGLPSDRFSAERTGGSVSTLTIQRTQQEDSAVYLCASSPDVGTYSYEQYFGPGTRLTVT.

The chain carries TRBV7-9 and TRBJ2-1; D might be TRBD1 (6 bases). V lost 5 bases to trimming and J lost 4 bases, with 12 bases between them. CDR3 length: 14 residues. CDR1 SEHNR and CDR2 FQNEAQ come from the germline V gene (reference sequence). The CDR3 is CASSPKDSYNEQFF. CDR3 sequence (DNA): TGTGCCAGCAGCCCCAAGGACAGTTACAATGAGCAGTTCTTC.

The CDR3 nucleotides are TGTGCCAGCAGTTTAGGTATAGATCTGAACACTGAAGCTTTCTTT. Its protein product is CASSLGIDLNTEAFF. The chain is built from TRBV27 and TRBJ1-1; no definite D call. CDR1 is MNHEY, CDR2 SMNVEV, per germline (reference sequence). The V end lost 2 bases, the J end lost 0 bases, and 10 bases lay between the germline ends. This CDR3 is 15 amino acids long.

This clone was detected only once. This rearrangement joins TRBV4-2 to TRBJ1-1; no definite D call. This CDR3 is built from 15 residues. V dropped 0 bases and J dropped 3 bases, with 11 bases sitting between them. Germline V gene data show CDR1 as LGHNA and CDR2 as YNFKEQ. CDR3 in amino acids: CASSQDVGTHTEAFF. The CDR3 nucleotides are TGTGCCAGCAGCCAAGATGTTGGCACCCACACTGAAGCTTTCTTT.

On this clone: A read error may produce the germline difference seen at one junction end. The V gene is TRBV4-1, the J gene TRBJ2-1; D remains unclear. Germline assignment: CDR1 MGHRA and CDR2 YSYEKL. There are 14 residues in the CDR3. The CDR3 loop is CASSQEYSNNEQFF. For the CDR3, the DNA is TGCGCCAGCAGCCAAGAATACTCCAACAATGAGCAGTTCTTC.

This sequence joins TRBV5-1 and TRBJ2-2, with D possibly TRBD1 on 6 matching bases. The CDR3 covers 17 residues. The V end was cut by 2 bases, the J end by 2 bases, with 16 bases between. The germline V gene encodes CDR1 SGHRS and CDR2 YFSETQ. CDR3 region: CASSLYRDTRNTGELFF. As DNA, the CDR3 is TGCGCCAGCAGCTTATACCGGGACACACGAAACACCGGGGAGCTGTTTTTT.

The chain employs TRBV2 and TRBJ2-7; 8 nucleotides line up with TRBD1. Germline values: CDR1 SNHLY, CDR2 FYNNEI. CDR3 length: 12 residues. The junction had 0 bases not matched to a gene; V was cut back by 4 bases and J by 4 bases. The CDR3 reads CASSGTGYEQYF. Here the CDR3 DNA reads TGTGCCAGCAGTGGGACAGGGTACGAGCAGTACTTC.

The CDR3 region has the DNA TGCGCCAGCAGCTTAGTGTCCAGGGGGCATCGGGGCTACACCTTC. This codes for CASSLVSRGHRGYTF. The rearrangement uses TRBV5-1 and TRBJ1-2; 8 bases are shared with TRBD1. From germline, CDR1 is SGHRS and CDR2 YFSETQ. The CDR3 has 15 amino acids. J was trimmed by 8 bases and V by 2 bases; bases with no gene match: 11.

The CDR3 loop reads CASSFPTLTGGNTIYF. CDR3 nucleotide sequence: TGTGCCAGCAGTTTCCCCACCCTAACGGGGGGAAACACCATATATTTT. The chain links TRBV28 to TRBJ1-3; D is ambiguous. Trimming pared 3 bases from V and 4 bases from J, leaving 16 bases between. Germline CDR1 and CDR2: MDHEN and SYDVKM. The CDR3 is 16 amino acids.

The chain uses TRBV7-6 and TRBJ2-7; 13 bases map to TRBD2. The germline CDR1 and CDR2 sequences are SGHVS and FNYEAQ. The CDR3 consists of 15 residues. The ends lost 4 bases at V and 2 bases at J; junction bases unmatched: 2. In DNA, the CDR3 is TGTGCCAGCAGCTCACTAGCGGGAGGGACCTACGAGCAGTACTTC. Its translation: CASSSLAGGTYEQYF.

V is TRBV6-5 and J is TRBJ1-2; TRBD1 might be the D (5 bases). Germline values: CDR1 MNHEY, CDR2 SVGAGI. The CDR3 runs 16 residues. Trimming took off 3 bases at V and 8 bases at J, with 22 bases between the two ends. In DNA, the CDR3 is TGTGCCAGCAGTTATGGACTCCGACAGAGCCGGAGGGGCTACACCTTC. Residues: CASSYGLRQSRRGYTF.

This clone was detected only a few times. This CDR3 is CASSLPGGGNQPQHF. The CDR3 DNA reads TGTGCCAGCAGCTTGCCCGGGGGAGGCAATCAGCCCCAGCATTTT. The genes are TRBV5-8 and TRBJ1-5; perhaps TRBD1 as D (5 bases). Germline CDR1 and CDR2: SGHTS and YDEGEE. The V end was cut by 1 base, the J end by 2 bases, with 10 bases between. This CDR3 has 15 residues.

The genes are TRBV7-9 and TRBJ1-2; no clear D gene. CDR3 length: 12 amino acids. Germline assignment: CDR1 SEHNR and CDR2 FQNEAQ (reference sequence). The V end was cut by 2 bases, the J end by 6 bases, with 7 bases between. The CDR3 region has the DNA TGTGCCAGCAGCTTATATCAAGATGGCTACACCTTC. Its translation: CASSLYQDGYTF.